These 11 T cell receptor beta chains came from one sample sequenced in a study of blood T cell repertoires in COVID-19. Sequencing was performed with immunoSEQ multiplex PCR; in TCRdb, only in-frame clones are kept and a portion is missing. Of roughly 130,000 clones listed, over 80% were seen once; the top ten hold under 10%. Sample: peripheral blood. Every receptor here comes from a man aged 25-40 years with COVID-19, enrolled during active disease.

The chain joins TRBV20-1 to TRBJ1-1, with D hard to call. Trimming stripped 3 bases from V and 4 bases from J, with 15 bases between. The germline gives CDR1 DFQATT, CDR2 SNEGSKA (reference sequence). This CDR3 has 14 residues. This CDR3 reads CSASRGNPGTEAFF. The CDR3 DNA reads as TGCAGTGCTAGTCGGGGAAATCCGGGCACTGAAGCTTTCTTT.

DNA of the CDR3: TGTGCCTGGAGTGTCAACGGGGATGGCAATCAGCCCCAGCATTTT. Translated: CAWSVNGDGNQPQHF. J is TRBJ1-5 and V is TRBV30; no firm D call. The CDR3 has 15 residues. Germline loops: CDR1 GTSNPN, CDR2 SVGIG (reference sequence). Trimming stripped 0 bases from V and 2 bases from J, with 11 bases between. The full variable domain, rest sourced from reference TRBV30 and TRBJ1-5, is SQTIHQWPATLVQPVGSPLSLECTVEGTSNPNLYWYRQAAGRGLQLLFYSVGIGQISSEVPQNLSASRPQDRQFILSSKKLLLSDSGFYLCAWSVNGDGNQPQHFGDGTRLSIL.

This chain joins TRBV29-1 and TRBJ2-2, with 8 bases matching TRBD1. V gave up 2 bases and J gave up 6 bases; unmatched junction bases: 5. The CDR3 loop spans 14 amino acids. CDR1 and CDR2 from the germline V gene are SQVTM and ANQGSEA. This CDR3 reads CSVERQGAPGELFF. The CDR3 nucleotides are TGCAGCGTTGAACGGCAGGGGGCCCCCGGGGAGCTGTTTTTT.

By its share, this clone is medium-sized. This chain connects TRBV4-1 to TRBJ2-7, with D possibly matching TRBD2 (6 bases). The V and J ends lost 0 bases and 1 base respectively, with 19 bases between them. The V gene's germline CDR1 is MGHRA and CDR2 YSYEKL. The CDR3 is made up of 18 amino acids. The CDR3, as DNA: TGCGCCAGCAGCCAAGATAAGTCCGGGACTGACCAGTCCTACGAGCAGTACTTC. It translates to CASSQDKSGTDQSYEQYF.

The chain employs TRBV7-9 and TRBJ2-2; 8 bases are a match to TRBD2. The CDR3 contains 13 residues. CDR1 is SEHNR, CDR2 FQNEAQ, per germline (reference sequence). V shed 4 bases, J shed 6 bases, and the junction held 1 base outside the gene matches. CDR3 nucleotide sequence: TGTGCCAGCAGCTCTAGCGGGTCCGGGGAGCTGTTTTTT. Amino acid sequence: CASSSSGSGELFF.

The rearrangement uses TRBV29-1 and TRBJ1-2; 7 nucleotides align to TRBD1. Germline V gives CDR1 SQVTM, CDR2 ANQGSEA. V shed 7 bases, J shed 8 bases, and the junction held 10 bases outside the gene matches. This CDR3 region has 12 residues. CDR3: CSGQQGRNGYTF. The CDR3 nucleotides read TGCAGCGGCCAACAGGGGAGAAACGGCTACACCTTC.

The V call is TRBV28, the J call TRBJ2-7, with 8 positions matching TRBD2. Germline lookup yields CDR1 MDHEN and CDR2 SYDVKM. The CDR3 spans 14 residues. V dropped 2 bases and J dropped 4; count of bases not matched to a gene: 4. The CDR3 sequence is CASSLSGSRYEQYF. CDR3 coding DNA: TGTGCCAGCAGTTTAAGCGGGAGCCGGTACGAGCAGTACTTC.

The chain combines TRBV28 with TRBJ1-2; the match to TRBD1 covers 12 bases. The CDR3 loop spans 16 amino acids. Looked up from germline, CDR1 is MDHEN and CDR2 is SYDVKM. V gave up 4 bases and J gave up 3 bases; unmatched junction bases: 6. The CDR3 loop reads CASSYTGTGGDYGYTF. CDR3 in DNA: TGTGCCAGCAGTTATACCGGGACAGGGGGCGACTATGGCTACACCTTC.

The chain carries TRBV7-2 and TRBJ2-7; TRBD2 agrees at 9 bases. V lost 4 bases, J lost 0 bases, and 7 bases stayed unmatched. This CDR3 has 16 amino acids. Germline CDR1 and CDR2: SGHTA and FQGNSA. CDR3 amino acids: CASSWQLAGSSYEQYF. The CDR3 nucleotides read TGTGCCAGCAGCTGGCAGCTAGCGGGGAGCTCCTACGAGCAGTACTTC.

A single count supports this clone. This chain joins TRBV9 and TRBJ2-2; TRBD2 is a possible D gene (6 bases). This CDR3 contains 17 residues. The germline V gene encodes CDR1 SGDLS and CDR2 YYNGEE. With 4 bases removed from V and 4 bases from J, the gap between germline ends came to 20 bases. Here the CDR3 reads CASSPRRASMGTGELFF. The CDR3 region has the DNA TGTGCCAGCAGCCCCCGGAGGGCTTCTATGGGCACCGGGGAGCTGTTTTTT.

The V and J genes are TRBV2 and TRBJ1-3; D gene ambiguous. CDR3 size: 13 residues. With 6 bases removed from V and 2 bases from J, the gap between germline ends came to 8 bases. Germline V lookup: CDR1 SNHLY, CDR2 FYNNEI. CDR3 nucleotides: TGTGCCAGCAGCCCCGAGACTGGAAACACCATATATTTT. Protein product: CASSPETGNTIYF. Full variable domain (missing parts from reference TRBV2 and TRBJ1-3): EPEVTQTPSHQVTQMGQEVILRCVPISNHLYFYWYRQILGQKVEFLVSFYNNEISEKSEIFDDQFSVERPDGSNFTLKIRSTKLEDSAMYFCASSPETGNTIYFGEGSWLTVV.